What follows describes a single T cell receptor (beta chain). The data were obtained in a study of cytomegalovirus exposure and HLA in healthy donors. Nominal health characterized the donors when sampled, though unrecorded immune exposures were likely. From germline, CDR1 is SGHTA and CDR2 FQGNSA. This CDR3 region has 15 residues. Between the trimmed V and J ends, which lost 5 bases and 0 bases, there was a span of 12 bases. Use of 60 Vbeta and 13 Jbeta primers characterized the PCR. Clones were sequenced by immunoSEQ multiplex PCR, and TCRdb holds only the in-frame ones, with some missing. The sample shows about 150,000 clones, 65% to 85% of them seen only once.

The chain employs TRBV7-2 and TRBJ2-3, with D possibly matching TRBD2 (6 bases). The sequenced material came from PBMCs. This TCR was sampled from a woman aged 40 to 50 in good health and CMV-seropositive. The CDR3 spells CASSPLGRSTDTQYF. DNA for the CDR3: TGTGCCAGCAGCCCACTCGGGAGAAGCACAGATACGCAGTATTTT.